A single sample is the source of the 30 T cell receptor beta chains below, sequenced in a study of yellow fever vaccine responses in identical twins. Each CDR3 protein gets one entry after TCRdb re-called the RT-PCR reads with MiXCR. This sample has under 20,000 distinct CDR3 sequences, with approximately 72% found just once. Sequences were derived from T cells from blood (PBMCs), unsorted or a sorted subset (not recorded which), sampled before or after yellow fever vaccination (not recorded which). Source of these receptors: a woman aged 18-29 years who received the yellow fever vaccine.

J is TRBJ1-5 and V is TRBV7-9, with 10 bases identical to TRBD1. The germline V gene has CDR1 SEHNR and CDR2 FQNEAQ (reference sequence). V lost 3 bases to trimming and J lost 0 bases; unmatched junction nucleotides: 2. The CDR3 runs to 16 residues. DNA of the CDR3: TGTGCCAGCAGCTTGGGGACAGGGGATAGCAATCAGCCCCAGCATTTT. The encoded protein is CASSLGTGDSNQPQHF.

In regard to this clonotype: A read error is likely, as this CDR3 ends without the conserved phenylalanine or tryptophan. It is unclear where the CDR3 begins or ends on the DNA, so no DNA is shown, and the CDR3 is as TCRdb lists it. The chain carries TRBV18 and TRBJ2-1; the D call TRBD1 from the table was never checked on the DNA. 13 amino acids form the CDR3, both terminal residues included. CDR1 and CDR2 (germline): KGHSH, LQKENI. The CDR3 protein is CASSPATDRGILI.

This clonotype was picked up one time. The genes are TRBV29-1 and TRBJ2-5; the D is unclear. This CDR3 has 9 amino acids. Trimming took off 0 bases at V and 7 bases at J, with 0 bases between the two ends. Per the germline V gene, CDR1 is SQVTM and CDR2 is ANQGSEA. CDR3 sequence: CSVEETQYF. DNA for the CDR3: TGCAGCGTTGAAGAGACCCAGTACTTC.

This clonotype was seen a handful of times. V is TRBV10-3 and J is TRBJ1-2; unclear D gene. There are 17 residues in the CDR3. Germline V gene data show CDR1 as ENHRY and CDR2 as SYGVKD. Trimming took 3 bases from V and 2 from J, leaving 19 bases between them. The CDR3 DNA sequence: TGTGCCATCAGTGACCCAGGACCGATCCCCGTAAACTATGGCTACACCTTC. This codes for CAISDPGPIPVNYGYTF.

This chain uses TRBV9 with TRBJ1-1, with a weak D call TRBD1 (5 bases). This CDR3 is built from 16 residues. Trimming removed 1 base from V and 4 bases from J, with 17 bases in between. From germline, CDR1 is SGDLS and CDR2 YYNGEE. This chain's CDR3 is CASSVPPTRDGTEAFF. The CDR3 bases are TGTGCCAGCAGCGTACCCCCAACCAGGGACGGCACTGAAGCTTTCTTT.

CDR3 sequence: CASLRAGEETQYF. Here the CDR3 DNA reads TGTGCCAGCCTTCGGGCGGGAGAGGAGACCCAGTACTTC. The genes are TRBV28 and TRBJ2-5, with 7 positions matching TRBD2. V was clipped by 8 bases and J by 5 bases; unmatched bases: 8. CDR3 size: 13 residues. CDR1 and CDR2 from the germline V gene are MDHEN and SYDVKM.

The chain uses TRBV7-2 and TRBJ1-6; no clear D. Trimming took off 3 bases at V and 10 bases at J, with 13 bases between the two ends. The CDR3 totals 14 residues. The germline gives CDR1 SGHTA, CDR2 FQGNSA. Written as DNA, the CDR3 is TGTGCCAGCAGCTTGGGCAGGACGGGCTCACCCCTCCACTTT. Translated, it gives CASSLGRTGSPLHF.

The rearrangement uses TRBV15 and TRBJ2-7; 8 positions match TRBD2. The CDR3 runs to 19 residues. Germline loops: CDR1 LNHNV, CDR2 YYDKDF (reference sequence). Unmatched junction bases numbered 20, after V lost 5 bases and J lost 2 bases. CDR3 nucleotides: TGTGCCACCAGCCCTAAAGGGGGTAGCGGGACTATACTCCCCTACGAGCAGTACTTC. Its translation: CATSPKGGSGTILPYEQYF.

The genes are TRBV18 and TRBJ2-7; D is unresolved. CDR3 length: 13 amino acids. Germline lookup yields CDR1 KGHSH and CDR2 LQKENI. Trimming cost V 3 bases and J 3 bases, with 9 bases left between them. The CDR3 region has the DNA TGTGCCAGCTCACCCTTCGAAAGCTACGAGCAGTACTTC. Translating gives CASSPFESYEQYF.

This chain uses TRBV20-1 with TRBJ1-5; the match to TRBD1 covers 8 bases. This CDR3 spans 15 amino acids. The germline gives CDR1 DFQATT, CDR2 SNEGSKA (reference sequence). J gave up 6 bases and V 1 base, and 8 bases lay outside the gene matches. The DNA of the CDR3 is TGCAGTGCTAGAGTGGGACAGGCCTGGGGTCAGCCCCAGCATTTT. Translation: CSARVGQAWGQPQHF.

The CDR3: CASSSLAGGVGADTQYF. The DNA of the CDR3 is TGTGCCAGCAGTAGCCTAGCGGGAGGTGTGGGCGCAGATACGCAGTATTTT. The chain combines TRBV2 with TRBJ2-3, with 11 bases fitting TRBD2. This CDR3 is built from 17 residues. Per the germline V gene, CDR1 is SNHLY and CDR2 is FYNNEI. V lost 5 bases and J lost 4; bases outside the gene matches: 11.

This rearrangement joins TRBV11-2 to TRBJ2-1, with 10 bases fitting TRBD2. CDR1 is SGHAT, CDR2 FQNNGV, per germline. V trimming: 2 bases; J trimming: 7 bases; junction bases outside the gene matches: 17. The CDR3 totals 19 residues. This CDR3 is CASSLLFGHPSGSRNEQFF. DNA for the CDR3: TGTGCCAGCAGCTTATTGTTTGGCCACCCTAGCGGGAGTAGGAATGAGCAGTTCTTC. Based on the CDR3 plus reference TRBV11-2 and TRBJ2-1, the full variable domain is EAGVAQSPRYKIIEKRQSVAFWCNPISGHATLYWYQQILGQGPKLLIQFQNNGVVDDSQLPKDRFSAERLKGVDSTLKIQPAKLEDSAVYLCASSLLFGHPSGSRNEQFFGPGTRLTVL.

The V call is TRBV11-1, the J call TRBJ2-2, with 11 bases aligning to TRBD2. Germline loops: CDR1 SGHAT, CDR2 FQDESV (reference sequence). After removal of 4 bases from V and 4 bases from J, the junction contained 11 bases not matched to a gene. The CDR3 is 18 amino acids. The CDR3 here is CASSSRQLAGVLTGELFF. The DNA for the CDR3 is TGTGCCAGCAGCTCAAGACAACTAGCGGGAGTACTCACCGGGGAGCTGTTTTTT.

The rearrangement joins TRBV23-1 to TRBJ2-7, with D possibly being TRBD2 (6 bases). TRBV23-1 belongs to the ORF category, with a function that is uncertain. This CDR3 comprises 13 residues. Trimming left V 10 bases short and J 0 bases short, with 13 bases between. This CDR3 reads CAIPPGVSYEQYV. The CDR3 region has the DNA TGCGCCATCCCGCCGGGAGTCTCCTACGAGCAGTACGTC.

The gene calls are TRBV29-1 and TRBJ1-1; no clear D gene. V was clipped by 6 bases and J by 1 base, with 15 bases between them. This CDR3 region has 14 residues. Germline assignment: CDR1 SQVTM and CDR2 ANQGSEA. The CDR3 nucleotides read TGCAGCGTGGCTCCCTCGGGCACGAACACTGAAGCTTTCTTT. It codes for CSVAPSGTNTEAFF.

This rearrangement joins TRBV6-1 to TRBJ1-5; maybe TRBD1 (5 bases). CDR1 and CDR2 (germline): MNHNS, SASEGT. This CDR3 region has 16 residues. V lost 7 bases to trimming and J lost 5 bases, with 21 bases between them. CDR3 bases: TGTGCCAGCACTACATGGGGACGTTTACCGGATCAGCCCCAGCATTTT. It codes for CASTTWGRLPDQPQHF.

The chain uses TRBV5-5 and TRBJ2-7, with D tentatively TRBD1 (6 bases). V was shortened by 2 bases and J by 0 bases, with 6 bases between the two germline ends. Germline CDR1 is SGHKS and CDR2 is YYEKEE (reference sequence). This CDR3 has 13 residues. CDR3 residues: CASSLQGSYEQYF. The CDR3 DNA sequence: TGTGCCAGCAGCTTACAGGGCTCCTACGAGCAGTACTTC.

The gene calls are TRBV7-9 and TRBJ1-4; 10 positions agree with TRBD1. Germline CDR1 reads SEHNR; CDR2 reads FQNEAQ (reference sequence). This CDR3 has 15 amino acids. Trimming cost V 5 bases and J 6 bases; bases outside gene matches: 6. The CDR3 loop is CASSNDRGLYEKLFF. Written as DNA, the CDR3 is TGTGCCAGCAGCAATGACAGGGGGCTGTATGAAAAACTGTTTTTT.

V usage is TRBV29-1 and J usage is TRBJ2-1; 13 bases match TRBD2. The V gene's germline CDR1 is SQVTM and CDR2 ANQGSEA. V lost 3 bases, J lost 9 bases, and 8 bases stayed unmatched. There are 15 residues in the CDR3. The CDR3 DNA is TGCAGCGTTGATAGTTGGACTAGCGGGAGTGGTGAGCAGTTCTTC. It yields the protein CSVDSWTSGSGEQFF.

The CDR3 loop reads CASSGARATDTQYF. CDR3 coding DNA: TGTGCCAGCAGCGGAGCACGAGCCACAGATACGCAGTATTTT. The rearrangement uses TRBV11-3 and TRBJ2-3; no definite D call. V lost 5 bases and J 2 bases, leaving 11 bases between the germline ends. This CDR3 is built from 14 residues. Germline V gene lookup returns CDR1 SGHNT and CDR2 YENEEA.

This clonotype was recorded a few times. The chain recombines TRBV13 with TRBJ1-4; no reliable D call. The germline V gene encodes CDR1 PRHDT and CDR2 FYEKMQ (reference sequence). The CDR3 length is 14 residues. V lost 7 bases, J lost 3 bases, and 12 bases lay in between. CDR3 residues: CASITGVANEKLFF. The CDR3 coding sequence is TGTGCCAGCATCACCGGCGTAGCTAATGAAAAACTGTTTTTT.

There are a few counts of this clonotype. DNA of the CDR3: TGCAGTGCTTTTAGCGGGGGCGCTTACACAGATACGCAGTATTTT. Residues: CSAFSGGAYTDTQYF. This chain joins TRBV20-1 and TRBJ2-3; 9 positions agree with TRBD2. Germline values: CDR1 DFQATT, CDR2 SNEGSKA (reference sequence). This CDR3 spans 15 amino acids. V dropped 5 bases and J dropped 2; count of bases not matched to a gene: 8.

The genes are TRBV4-2 and TRBJ2-1, with 8 bases that match TRBD1. From germline, CDR1 is LGHNA and CDR2 YNFKEQ. This CDR3 is 13 amino acids long. The V and J ends lost 4 bases and 8 bases, in that order; junction bases with no gene match: 4. The chain's CDR3 is CASSLDRAHEQFF. The CDR3 region has the DNA TGTGCCAGCAGCCTGGACAGGGCCCATGAGCAGTTCTTC.

This chain joins TRBV13 and TRBJ1-5; D remains ambiguous. The CDR3 runs to 13 residues. The ends were cut back, 6 bases at V and 0 bases at J, with 6 bases in the middle. Germline lookup yields CDR1 PRHDT and CDR2 FYEKMQ (reference sequence). Here the CDR3 reads CASRRDSNQPQHF. The CDR3 DNA reads as TGTGCCAGCAGAAGAGATAGCAATCAGCCCCAGCATTTT. The full variable domain, rest sourced from reference TRBV13 and TRBJ1-5, is AAGVIQSPRHLIKEKRETATLKCYPIPRHDTVYWYQQGPGQDPQFLISFYEKMQSDKGSIPDRFSAQQFSDYHSELNMSSLELGDSALYFCASRRDSNQPQHFGDGTRLSIL.

The chain is built from TRBV11-3 and TRBJ2-7, with D perhaps TRBD2 (6 bases). Trimming took 5 bases from V and 0 from J, leaving 17 bases between them. The germline V gene has CDR1 SGHNT and CDR2 YENEEA. The CDR3 length is 16 residues. CDR3 bases: TGTGCCAGCAGCGTCACCGGGACTTTGAGCTCCTACGAGCAGTACTTC. It specifies CASSVTGTLSSYEQYF.

This clonotype was recorded a few times. The rearrangement uses TRBV27 and TRBJ1-1; tentative D call: TRBD1 (5 bases). V gave up 6 bases and J gave up 1 base, with 12 bases separating them. Germline V lookup: CDR1 MNHEY, CDR2 SMNVEV (reference sequence). CDR3 size: 14 residues. CDR3 DNA sequence: TGTGCCAGCAGACCAAACAGGCCGAACACTGAAGCTTTCTTT. The encoded protein is CASRPNRPNTEAFF.

This clonotype has only a few counts. The chain employs TRBV29-1 and TRBJ1-1; D uncertain. Trimming left V 3 bases short and J 1 base short, with 3 bases between. CDR3 length: 11 residues. The germline V gene encodes CDR1 SQVTM and CDR2 ANQGSEA. The CDR3 loop reads CSVEGNTEAFF. The CDR3 DNA follows: TGCAGCGTTGAGGGGAACACTGAAGCTTTCTTT.

J is TRBJ2-1 and V is TRBV3-1; D perhaps matches TRBD2 (5 bases). This CDR3 has 15 residues. Germline V gene data show CDR1 as LGHDT and CDR2 as YNNKEL (reference sequence). V shed 6 bases and J shed 8 bases, with 20 bases lying between them. This CDR3 is CASRPGVAARDEQFF. The CDR3 coding sequence is TGTGCCAGCAGGCCCGGGGTAGCCGCTCGAGATGAGCAGTTCTTC.

This chain uses TRBV29-1 with TRBJ2-2, with 8 bases fitting TRBD2. Unmatched junction bases numbered 6, after V lost 5 bases and J lost 4 bases. CDR3 length: 14 residues. Germline CDR1 SQVTM, CDR2 ANQGSEA. In nucleotides, the CDR3 is TGCAGCGTTCACAGCGGGGGCATCACCGGGGAGCTGTTTTTT. Protein product: CSVHSGGITGELFF.

The J gene is TRBJ2-3, the V gene TRBV10-1; 9 bases line up with TRBD2. This CDR3 is 15 amino acids long. Losses at the gene ends were 4 bases for V and 4 bases for J; bases not matched to a gene: 6. The germline V gene encodes CDR1 WNHNN and CDR2 SYGVQD (reference sequence). The CDR3 DNA follows: TGCGCCAGCAGTGTGGTAGCGGGAGTGGCAGATACGCAGTATTTT. It specifies CASSVVAGVADTQYF.